This T cell receptor beta chain was sequenced in a study of blood T cell repertoires in COVID-19. The overall study: There were acute and convalescent COVID-19 samples, and they came from the United States, Italy and Spain.

Authors' methods: The assay estimated nucleated cells by amplifying reference gene primers. Libraries were prepared by immunoSEQ multiplex PCR; TCRdb keeps only in-frame clonotypes and omits some of them. V and J calls and clone size come straight from that table; D and trimming were deduced from the DNA. This sample carries under 130,000 clones, around 66% of them seen once, and the ten largest clones take approximately 5.9%. The trim removed 5 bases at V and 6 bases at J, leaving 6 bases unmatched. The CDR3 spans 13 residues. The germline V gene has CDR1 SGHAT and CDR2 FQNNGV. The V gene is TRBV11-2, the J gene TRBJ2-7, with 8 nucleotides matching TRBD1. This sequence originates from a man older than 75 with acute or convalescent COVID-19. The sequenced material came from peripheral blood. In DNA form, the CDR3 reads TGTGCCAGCAGCCCAGGGACAGGAGGCGAGCAGTACTTC. It encodes CASSPGTGGEQYF.